These 10 T cell receptor beta chains were sequenced from one sample in a study of cytomegalovirus exposure and HLA in healthy donors (dated 2017 in TCRdb). Receptor amplification or capture employed the immunoSEQ multiplex PCR assay. For the multiplex PCR, a mixture combining 60 forward primers for TCR Vbeta segments and 13 reverse primers for TCR Jbeta segments was used. Held by TCRdb, this immuneACCESS table contains in-frame sequences only and omits some clones. Under half of the omission traces to an unresolved V gene where checked; the cause of the rest is unknown. A total of tens of thousands of clones appear in this sample, approximately 78% of them only once. The ten largest clones add up to about 6.5% of the sample. The sequencing input was PBMCs. These receptors came from a human donor in good health.

Regarding this clone: A junction boundary mismatches the germline segment, possibly from a read error. The chain employs TRBV7-9 and TRBJ1-1; 8 bases align to TRBD1. Germline V gene lookup returns CDR1 SEHNR and CDR2 FQNEAQ (reference sequence). The CDR3 length is 14 residues. In DNA form, the CDR3 reads TGTTCCAGCAGCATACAGGGGGGGGGCACTGAAGCTTTCTTT. This translates into CSSSIQGGGTEAFF.

The rearrangement uses TRBV28 and TRBJ1-1; D possibly corresponds to TRBD1 (5 bases). Trimming pared 2 bases from V and 4 bases from J, leaving 11 bases between. From germline, CDR1 is MDHEN and CDR2 SYDVKM. The CDR3 is 14 residues long. This CDR3 is CASSLQGGRTEAFF. The CDR3 DNA sequence: TGTGCCAGCAGTTTACAGGGTGGGCGCACTGAAGCTTTCTTT.

The chain uses TRBV9 and TRBJ2-3; D remains ambiguous. Germline loops: CDR1 SGDLS, CDR2 YYNGEE. Between the trimmed V and J ends, which lost 0 bases and 1 base, there was a span of 6 bases. This CDR3 contains 14 residues. The CDR3 sequence: CASSVEQRTDTQYF. As DNA, the CDR3 is TGTGCCAGCAGCGTAGAACAGCGCACAGATACGCAGTATTTT.

This chain joins TRBV5-1 and TRBJ1-6; D gene unclear. Per germline, CDR1 SGHRS and CDR2 YFSETQ. With 5 bases removed from V and 7 bases from J, the gap between germline ends came to 10 bases. This CDR3 is built from 13 residues. The CDR3 sequence is CASSPNRNSPLHF. CDR3 DNA: TGCGCCAGCAGTCCTAACAGAAATTCACCCCTCCACTTT.

The J gene is TRBJ2-7, the V gene TRBV6-5; 7 positions agree with TRBD2. With 7 bases clipped from V and 0 bases from J, the junction kept 6 bases outside the gene matches. The CDR3 is made up of 14 amino acids. Germline V gives CDR1 MNHEY, CDR2 SVGAGI. CDR3 region: CASTLGGNSYEQYF. The DNA of the CDR3 is TGTGCCAGCACGTTGGGGGGGAACTCCTACGAGCAGTACTTC.

J is TRBJ1-5 and V is TRBV2, with 12 bases aligning to TRBD1. Per the germline V gene, CDR1 is SNHLY and CDR2 is FYNNEI. J lost 6 bases, V lost 7 bases, and 4 bases had no gene match. CDR3 size: 14 residues. The DNA for the CDR3 is TGTGCCAGCAAGGGGACAGGGGGCTTTCAGCCCCAGCATTTT. Amino acids: CASKGTGGFQPQHF.

The chain employs TRBV7-3 and TRBJ2-3; perhaps TRBD2 as D (6 bases). The CDR3 covers 14 residues. V lost 5 bases, J lost 8 bases, and 17 bases lay in between. The germline gives CDR1 SGHTA, CDR2 FQGTGA. The CDR3 coding sequence is TGTGCCAGCAGCCCGGGACTGCCTCAGGGTACGCAGTATTTT. Its translation: CASSPGLPQGTQYF.

The rearrangement links TRBV6-1 to TRBJ1-2; D call uncertain. V was shortened by 6 bases and J by 4 bases, with 15 bases between the two germline ends. Germline V gives CDR1 MNHNS, CDR2 SASEGT. The CDR3 is 14 amino acids. The CDR3 DNA sequence: TGTGCCAGCAGACAAATTAACCGGGGCTATGGCTACACCTTC. As protein: CASRQINRGYGYTF.

The chain couples TRBV7-6 to TRBJ1-6; D gene unclear. The CDR3 contains 13 residues. Trimming removed 2 bases from V and 9 bases from J, with 8 bases in between. Looked up from germline, CDR1 is SGHVS and CDR2 is FNYEAQ. CDR3 loop: CASSLYGSSPLHF. For the CDR3, the DNA is TGTGCCAGCAGCTTATATGGGAGTTCACCCCTCCACTTT.

The chain carries TRBV19 and TRBJ2-7, with TRBD1 matching over 8 bases. CDR3 length equals 13 residues. The V segment lost 4 bases and the J segment 4 bases; nucleotides outside the gene matches: 3. In germline, CDR1 is LNHDA, CDR2 SQIVND (reference sequence). For the CDR3, the DNA is TGTGCCAGTAGTAGGACAGGGCGGTACGAGCAGTACTTC. This encodes CASSRTGRYEQYF.